The T cell receptor beta chain under discussion was sequenced for a study of T cells in localized non-small cell lung cancer. This table comes from immunoSEQ multiplex PCR, and its TCRdb copy is limited to in-frame clones, with some not included. Of 52,000 or so clones listed, around 80% are singletons. The germline V gene encodes CDR1 SEHNR and CDR2 FQNEAQ (reference sequence). This CDR3 is 14 amino acids long. The V gene lost 2 bases and the J gene lost 3 bases, with 7 bases spanning the gap. The sequencing here drew on peripheral blood mononuclear cells, taken before any cancer treatment. This rearrangement joins TRBV7-9 to TRBJ1-4; D remains ambiguous. The clonotype comes from a man aged 40 to 69 with stage III lung adenocarcinoma. The CDR3 loop reads CASSLNSPNEKLFF. In DNA form, the CDR3 reads TGTGCCAGCAGCTTAAACAGTCCTAATGAAAAACTGTTTTTT. Supplemented by reference TRBV7-9 and TRBJ1-4, the full variable domain reads DTGVSQNPRHKITKRGQNVTFRCDPISEHNRLYWYRQTLGQGPEFLTYFQNEAQLEKSRLLSDRFSAERPKGSFSTLEIQRTEQGDSAMYLCASSLNSPNEKLFFGSGTQLSVL.